This TCR beta chain was retrieved from a study of blood T cell repertoires in COVID-19. Whole-study context: The United States, Italy and Spain were the sources of the acute and convalescent COVID-19 samples. PBMCs, B-cell-depleted T cells, or T cells were the source of the cDNA or gDNA that made up the material.

As originally analysed: For nucleated cells, counts were estimated from reference gene primer amplification. Data came from immunoSEQ multiplex PCR; TCRdb stores just in-frame clones and leaves some out. That table is the source of V, J and clone size, and D and trimming were worked out from the DNA. Seen here are about 330,000 clones, more than 75% observed once, and the top ten hold 4%. Unmatched junction bases numbered 6, after V lost 0 bases and J lost 6 bases. This CDR3 is built from 16 residues. Germline lookup yields CDR1 SGHKS and CDR2 YYEKEE (reference sequence). The sequenced sample consisted of peripheral blood. This clonotype was sampled from a woman in her forties or fifties with active or convalescent COVID-19. V usage is TRBV5-5 and J usage is TRBJ2-2; 9 nucleotides line up with TRBD2. The DNA for the CDR3 is TGTGCCAGCAGCTTGGAGGCGCGCGGGAGGGCCGGGGAGCTGTTTTTT. Its protein product is CASSLEARGRAGELFF.